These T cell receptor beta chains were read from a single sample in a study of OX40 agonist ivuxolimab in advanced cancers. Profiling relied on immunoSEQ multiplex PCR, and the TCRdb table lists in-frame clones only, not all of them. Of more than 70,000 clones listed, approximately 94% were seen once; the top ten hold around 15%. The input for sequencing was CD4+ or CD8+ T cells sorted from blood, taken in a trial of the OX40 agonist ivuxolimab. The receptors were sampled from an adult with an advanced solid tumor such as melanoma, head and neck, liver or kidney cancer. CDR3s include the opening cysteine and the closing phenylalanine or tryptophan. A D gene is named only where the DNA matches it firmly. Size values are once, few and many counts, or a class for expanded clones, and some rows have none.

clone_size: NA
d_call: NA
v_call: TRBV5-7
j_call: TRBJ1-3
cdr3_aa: CASSGTGAGNTIYF
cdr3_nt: TGTGCCAGCAGCGGGACTGGGGCCGGAAACACCATATATTTT

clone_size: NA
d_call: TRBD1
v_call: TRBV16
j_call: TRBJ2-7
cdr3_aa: CASSQLSGTGTYEQYF
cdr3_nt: TGTGCCAGCAGCCAATTATCCGGGACAGGGACCTACGAGCAGTACTTC

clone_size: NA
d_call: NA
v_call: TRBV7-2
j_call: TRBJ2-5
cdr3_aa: CASTRGGETQYF
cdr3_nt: TGTGCCAGCACCAGGGGAGGGGAGACCCAGTACTTC

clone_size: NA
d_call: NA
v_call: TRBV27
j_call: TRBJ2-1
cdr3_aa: CASSLGADNEQFF
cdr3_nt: TGTGCCAGCAGTTTAGGGGCCGACAATGAGCAGTTCTTC

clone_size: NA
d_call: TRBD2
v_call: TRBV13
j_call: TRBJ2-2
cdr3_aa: CASSFGGTGELFF
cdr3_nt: TGTGCCAGCAGCTTCGGGGGGACCGGGGAGCTGTTTTTT

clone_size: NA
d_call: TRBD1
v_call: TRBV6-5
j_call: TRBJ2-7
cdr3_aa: CASRATGGYHEQYF
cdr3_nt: TGTGCCAGCAGGGCGACAGGGGGCTACCACGAGCAGTACTTC

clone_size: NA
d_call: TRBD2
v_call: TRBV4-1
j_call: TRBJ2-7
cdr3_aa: CASSQSSGLDEQYF
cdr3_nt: TGCGCCAGCAGCCAATCTAGCGGGTTGGACGAGCAGTACTTC

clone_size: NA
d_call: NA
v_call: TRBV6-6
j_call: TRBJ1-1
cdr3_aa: CASSSSRNTEAFF
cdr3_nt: TGTGCCAGCAGCAGCTCTAGGAACACTGAAGCTTTCTTT

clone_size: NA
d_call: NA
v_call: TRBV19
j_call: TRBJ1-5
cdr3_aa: CASMTLGGSTPQHF
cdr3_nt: TGTGCCAGTATGACCCTAGGGGGGAGTACACCCCAGCATTTT

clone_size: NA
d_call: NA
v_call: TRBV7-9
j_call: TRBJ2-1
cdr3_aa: CASSFRTKSSYNEQFF
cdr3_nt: TGTGCCAGCAGCTTCCGGACGAAGAGCTCCTACAATGAGCAGTTCTTC

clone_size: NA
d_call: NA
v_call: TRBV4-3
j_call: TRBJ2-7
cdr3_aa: CASSPSCEQYF
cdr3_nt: TGCGCCAGCAGCCCCTCGTGCGAGCAGTACTTC

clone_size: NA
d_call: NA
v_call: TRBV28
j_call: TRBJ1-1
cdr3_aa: CASSPTGGVGAFF
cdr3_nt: TGTGCCAGCAGTCCTACCGGGGGCGTGGGGGCTTTCTTT

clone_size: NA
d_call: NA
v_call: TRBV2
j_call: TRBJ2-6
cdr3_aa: CASSVTSGANVLTF
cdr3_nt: TGTGCCAGCAGTGTGACCTCTGGGGCCAACGTCCTGACTTTC

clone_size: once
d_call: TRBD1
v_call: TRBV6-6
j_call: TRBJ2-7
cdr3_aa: CASSYLGRTGDEQYF
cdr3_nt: TGTGCCAGCAGTTATCTTGGTAGGACAGGGGACGAGCAGTACTTC

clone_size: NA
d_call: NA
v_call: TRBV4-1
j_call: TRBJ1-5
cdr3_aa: CASSQDRRQAQPQHF
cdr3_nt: TGCGCCAGCAGCCAAGATAGGCGACAGGCTCAGCCCCAGCATTTT

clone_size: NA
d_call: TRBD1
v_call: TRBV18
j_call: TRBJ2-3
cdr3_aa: CASSRTGGSTDTQYF
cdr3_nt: TGTGCCAGCTCAAGGACAGGGGGCAGCACAGATACGCAGTATTTT

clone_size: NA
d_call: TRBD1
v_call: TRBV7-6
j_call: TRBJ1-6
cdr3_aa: CASSLQGDSPLHF
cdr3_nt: TGTGCCAGCAGCTTACAGGGGGATTCACCCCTCCACTTT

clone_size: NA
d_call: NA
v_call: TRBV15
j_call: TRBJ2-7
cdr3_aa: CATSLPLGADRYEQYF
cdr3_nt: TGTGCCACCAGCTTACCCCTAGGGGCAGACCGCTACGAGCAGTACTTC

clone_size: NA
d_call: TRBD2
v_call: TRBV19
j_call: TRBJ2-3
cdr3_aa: CASRTSGGAMDTQYF
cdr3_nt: TGTGCCAGTAGAACTAGCGGGGGGGCCATGGATACGCAGTATTTT

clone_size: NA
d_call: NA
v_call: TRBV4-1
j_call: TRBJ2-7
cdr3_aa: CASSPSGLEQYF
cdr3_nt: TGCGCCAGCAGCCCCTCGGGGCTTGAGCAGTACTTC

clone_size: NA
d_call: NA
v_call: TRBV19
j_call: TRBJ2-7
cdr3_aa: CASSTPYEQYF
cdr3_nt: TGTGCCAGTAGTACCCCCTACGAGCAGTACTTC

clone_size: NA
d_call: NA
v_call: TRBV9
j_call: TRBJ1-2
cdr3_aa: CASSVGQGGGYTF
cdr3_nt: TGTGCCAGCAGCGTAGGCCAGGGCGGAGGCTACACCTTC

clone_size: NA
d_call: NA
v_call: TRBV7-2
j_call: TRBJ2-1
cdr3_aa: CASSQPTSWPYNEQFF
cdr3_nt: TGTGCCAGCAGCCAGCCTACTAGCTGGCCCTACAATGAGCAGTTCTTC

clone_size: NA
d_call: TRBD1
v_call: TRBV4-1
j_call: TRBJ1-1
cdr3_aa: CASSQQDRVGEAFF
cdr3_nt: TGCGCCAGCAGCCAACAGGACAGGGTTGGTGAAGCTTTCTTT

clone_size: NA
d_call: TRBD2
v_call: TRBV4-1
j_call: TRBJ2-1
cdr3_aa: CASSQKLAGANYNEQFF
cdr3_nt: TGCGCCAGCAGCCAGAAATTAGCGGGGGCTAACTACAATGAGCAGTTCTTC

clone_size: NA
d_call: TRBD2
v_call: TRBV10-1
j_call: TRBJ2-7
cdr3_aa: CASSEGRGGASYEQYF
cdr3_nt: TGCGCCAGCAGTGAGGGTCGCGGGGGGGCCTCCTACGAGCAGTACTTC

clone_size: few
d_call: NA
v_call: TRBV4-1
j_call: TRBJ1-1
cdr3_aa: CASSQMVPGSKAFF
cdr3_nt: TGCGCCAGCAGCCAAATGGTCCCGGGAAGTAAGGCTTTCTTT

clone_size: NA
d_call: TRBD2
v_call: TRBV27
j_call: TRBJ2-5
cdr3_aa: CARRTGGRCQETQYF
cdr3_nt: TGTGCCAGGAGAACGGGGGGGCGGTGCCAAGAGACCCAGTACTTC

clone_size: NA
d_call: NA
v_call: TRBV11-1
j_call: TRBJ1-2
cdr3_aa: CASTDRYREPYGYTF
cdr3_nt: TGTGCCAGCACCGACCGGTACAGGGAACCCTATGGCTACACCTTC

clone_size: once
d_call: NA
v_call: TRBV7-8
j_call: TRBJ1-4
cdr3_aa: CASSFRVGQYNEKLFF
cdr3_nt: TGTGCCAGCAGCTTTAGAGTGGGACAATATAATGAAAAACTGTTTTTT

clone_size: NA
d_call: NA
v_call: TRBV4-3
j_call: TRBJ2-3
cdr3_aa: CASSQGVASGTDTQYF
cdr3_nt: TGCGCCAGCAGCCAAGGAGTGGCTAGCGGCACAGATACGCAGTATTTT

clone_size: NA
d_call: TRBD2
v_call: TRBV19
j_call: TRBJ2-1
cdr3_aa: CASSTGLGTYNEQFF
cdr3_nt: TGTGCCAGTAGTACCGGACTAGGAACCTACAATGAGCAGTTCTTC

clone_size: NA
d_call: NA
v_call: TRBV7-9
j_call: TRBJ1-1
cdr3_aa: CASSLVYPRTEAFF
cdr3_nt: TGTGCCAGCAGCTTAGTTTACCCACGGACTGAAGCTTTCTTT

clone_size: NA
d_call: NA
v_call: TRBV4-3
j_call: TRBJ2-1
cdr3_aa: CASSRRTGNSYNEQFF
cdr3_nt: TGCGCCAGCAGCCGAAGAACGGGGAACTCCTACAATGAGCAGTTCTTC

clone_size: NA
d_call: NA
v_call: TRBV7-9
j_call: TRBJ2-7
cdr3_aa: CASSLGPAAYEQYF
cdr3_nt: TGTGCCAGCAGCTTAGGACCAGCGGCTTACGAGCAGTACTTC

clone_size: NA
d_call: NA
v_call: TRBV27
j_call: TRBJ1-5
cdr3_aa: CASRSFGGGNQPQHF
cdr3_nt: TGTGCCAGCAGGTCCTTCGGGGGGGGCAATCAGCCCCAGCATTTT

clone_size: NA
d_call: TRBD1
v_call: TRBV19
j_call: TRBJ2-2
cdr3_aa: CASSSRDRFTGELFF
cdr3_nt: TGTGCCAGTAGTTCCCGGGACAGGTTCACCGGGGAGCTGTTTTTT

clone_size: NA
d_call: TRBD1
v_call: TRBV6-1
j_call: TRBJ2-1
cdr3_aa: CASSSRTGAGDEQFF
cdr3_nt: TGTGCCAGCAGTAGTAGGACAGGGGCGGGCGATGAGCAGTTCTTC

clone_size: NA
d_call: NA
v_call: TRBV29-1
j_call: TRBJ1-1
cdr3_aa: CSVDAGPEAFF
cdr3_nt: TGCAGCGTTGACGCGGGGCCTGAAGCTTTCTTT

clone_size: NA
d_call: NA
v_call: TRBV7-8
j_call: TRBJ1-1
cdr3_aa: CASSLARSQMNTEAFF
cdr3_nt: TGTGCCAGCAGCTTAGCGAGGTCCCAAATGAACACTGAAGCTTTCTTT